What follows are 24 T cell receptor beta chains derived from one specimen sequenced in a study of blood T cell repertoires in COVID-19. Profiled with immunoSEQ multiplex PCR; TCRdb holds only in-frame clones, not every one. Among 90,000 to 100,000 clones listed, 65% to 85% were seen once. The sample taken for sequencing was peripheral blood. Source of these receptors: a man aged 55 to 69 with acute or convalescent COVID-19.

This chain connects TRBV5-4 to TRBJ2-7; perhaps TRBD2 as D (6 bases). This CDR3 has 13 residues. Trimming cost V 1 base and J 2 bases, with 7 bases left between them. Germline V gives CDR1 SGHNT, CDR2 YYREEE (reference sequence). CDR3: CASSLTGAYEQYF. Written as DNA, the CDR3 is TGTGCCAGCAGCTTGACGGGGGCCTACGAGCAGTACTTC.

The V call is TRBV18, the J call TRBJ1-3; unclear D gene. CDR3 size: 14 residues. In germline, CDR1 is KGHSH, CDR2 LQKENI. With 5 bases removed from V and 1 base from J, the gap between germline ends came to 9 bases. DNA for the CDR3: TGTGCCAGCTCAACCACGGGTTCTGGAAACACCATATATTTT. This sequence encodes CASSTTGSGNTIYF.

This chain connects TRBV9 to TRBJ2-7; 11 bases fit TRBD1. This CDR3 spans 13 amino acids. Germline V gene data show CDR1 as SGDLS and CDR2 as YYNGEE. Germline trimming cut 4 bases from V and 5 bases from J; bases unmatched to any gene: 2. The DNA for the CDR3 is TGTGCCAGCAGCCGGACAGGGGGCGACGAGCAGTACTTC. Its translation is CASSRTGGDEQYF.

The CDR3 here is CAISESGSTEAFF. The CDR3 nucleotides read TGTGCCATCAGTGAGTCGGGGAGCACTGAAGCTTTCTTT. The chain carries TRBV10-3 and TRBJ1-1; D not resolved. The CDR3 is 13 residues long. The V gene's germline CDR1 is ENHRY and CDR2 SYGVKD. Trimming shortened V by 0 bases and J by 4 bases, and 6 bases separated the two germline ends.

The rearrangement links TRBV18 to TRBJ2-7, with a tentative D call TRBD1 (6 bases). V was clipped by 0 bases and J by 1 base, with 16 bases between them. The germline CDR1 and CDR2 sequences are KGHSH and LQKENI. The CDR3 loop spans 17 amino acids. CDR3 sequence: CASSPPNRGQGSYEQYF. The CDR3 coding sequence is TGTGCCAGCTCACCACCGAATCGGGGCCAGGGGTCCTACGAGCAGTACTTC.

The chain couples TRBV6-5 to TRBJ2-7; 9 bases are a match to TRBD2. The V and J ends lost 0 bases and 5 bases, in that order; junction bases with no gene match: 2. CDR3 size: 14 residues. Germline V gene sequence: CDR1 MNHEY, CDR2 SVGAGI. The CDR3 protein is CASSYSSGGNEQYF. In DNA form, the CDR3 reads TGTGCCAGCAGTTACTCTAGCGGGGGAAACGAGCAGTACTTC.

The chain links TRBV4-2 to TRBJ1-1; 8 bases align to TRBD1. Germline CDR1 and CDR2: LGHNA and YNFKEQ. The junction had 4 bases not matched to a gene; V was cut back by 0 bases and J by 7 bases. The CDR3 has 14 amino acids. The CDR3, as DNA: TGTGCCAGCAGCCAAGATCTGGACAGGGATGAAGCTTTCTTT. Translated, it gives CASSQDLDRDEAFF.

The sample holds a few counts of this clone. The chain carries TRBV3-1 (or the pseudogene TRBV3-2) and TRBJ1-2, with TRBD1 as a possible D gene (5 bases). V lost 3 bases, J lost 4 bases, and 15 bases lay in between. Germline V gives CDR1 LGHDT, CDR2 YNNKEL (reference sequence). The CDR3 totals 15 residues. CDR3 residues: CASSHGGAGSYGYTF. Here the CDR3 DNA reads TGTGCCAGCAGCCATGGAGGGGCTGGGAGCTATGGCTACACCTTC.

V gene TRBV5-1 combines with J gene TRBJ1-1; tentatively, D is TRBD1 (5 bases). Germline assignment: CDR1 SGHRS and CDR2 YFSETQ. The CDR3 extends over 13 amino acids. V lost 7 bases and J lost 0, with 10 bases in between. The CDR3 spells CASGGALNTEAFF. The CDR3 DNA reads TGCGCCAGCGGAGGGGCTTTGAACACTGAAGCTTTCTTT.

The chain joins TRBV5-1 to TRBJ1-1; D ambiguous. The CDR3 contains 16 residues. Trimming took off 5 bases at V and 3 bases at J, with 20 bases between the two ends. In germline, CDR1 is SGHRS, CDR2 YFSETQ. The DNA for the CDR3 is TGCGCCAGCAGGTCAAGGACGGGGTCCCTTTACACTGAAGCTTTCTTT. As protein: CASRSRTGSLYTEAFF.

The CDR3 coding sequence is TGTGCCAGCAGCCCCGGACAGGGAGATGGCTACACCTTC. Translated, it gives CASSPGQGDGYTF. The chain recombines TRBV9 with TRBJ1-2, with TRBD1 matching over 8 bases. This CDR3 contains 13 residues. Germline assignment: CDR1 SGDLS and CDR2 YYNGEE. V lost 4 bases to trimming and J lost 6 bases; unmatched junction nucleotides: 5. Combining the CDR3 with reference TRBV9 and TRBJ1-2 gives the whole variable domain DSGVTQTPKHLITATGQRVTLRCSPRSGDLSVYWYQQSLDQGLQFLIQYYNGEERAKGNILERFSAQQFPDLHSELNLSSLELGDSALYFCASSPGQGDGYTFGSGTRLTVV.

The CDR3 sequence is CATSRDIGTGGGNEQFF. The CDR3 DNA reads TGTGCCACCAGCAGAGACATCGGGACAGGGGGTGGTAATGAGCAGTTCTTC. The V and J genes are TRBV15 and TRBJ2-1, with 11 bases that match TRBD1. Unmatched junction bases numbered 8, after V lost 0 bases and J lost 7 bases. The germline V gene encodes CDR1 LNHNV and CDR2 YYDKDF (reference sequence). The CDR3 consists of 17 residues. Variable domain in full (rest from reference TRBV15 and TRBJ2-1): DAMVIQNPRYQVTQFGKPVTLSCSQTLNHNVMYWYQQKSSQAPKLLFHYYDKDFNNEADTPDNFQSRRPNTSFCFLDIRSPGLGDTAMYLCATSRDIGTGGGNEQFFGPGTRLTVL.

The rearrangement uses TRBV21-1 and TRBJ1-4; the table's TRBD1 call for D was not verified on the DNA. TRBV21-1 is noted as a pseudogene. This CDR3 contains 14 residues. The CDR3 protein is CASSTRGRCEKLFF. DNA of the CDR3: TGTGCCAGCAGCACCAGGGGAAGGTGTGAAAAACTGTTTTTT.

The J gene is TRBJ2-7, the V gene TRBV4-1; unclear D gene. The V gene lost 0 bases and the J gene lost 0 bases, with 6 bases spanning the gap. Looked up from germline, CDR1 is MGHRA and CDR2 is YSYEKL. CDR3 length: 14 amino acids. The CDR3: CASSQDHSSYEQYF. CDR3 DNA sequence: TGCGCCAGCAGCCAAGATCACAGCTCCTACGAGCAGTACTTC.

The V and J genes are TRBV5-6 and TRBJ1-5; tentatively, D is TRBD1 (5 bases). The CDR3 consists of 14 residues. The ends were cut back, 2 bases at V and 7 bases at J, with 13 bases in the middle. The germline V gene has CDR1 SGHDT and CDR2 YYEEEE. The CDR3 DNA follows: TGTGCCAGCAGCTTCTTTCAGGGTGGCCAGCCCCAGCATTTT. Protein product: CASSFFQGGQPQHF. The full variable domain, its missing parts supplied by reference TRBV5-6 and TRBJ1-5, is DAGVTQSPTHLIKTRGQQVTLRCSPKSGHDTVSWYQQALGQGPQFIFQYYEEEERQRGNFPDRFSGHQFPNYSSELNVNALLLGDSALYLCASSFFQGGQPQHFGDGTRLSIL.

The chain employs TRBV15 and TRBJ1-5; 7 bases are a match to TRBD1. The ends lost 0 bases at V and 2 bases at J; junction bases unmatched: 7. The V gene's germline CDR1 is LNHNV and CDR2 YYDKDF (reference sequence). CDR3 length: 17 amino acids. CDR3 amino acids: CATSRDRIGQGNQPQHF. CDR3 bases: TGTGCCACCAGCAGAGATCGAATCGGACAGGGCAATCAGCCCCAGCATTTT.

A few counts support this clone. V gene TRBV7-9 combines with J gene TRBJ2-5; 7 nucleotides agree with TRBD1. Trimming took 5 bases from V and 2 from J; bases not matched to a gene: 5. CDR3 length equals 14 residues. The germline V gene encodes CDR1 SEHNR and CDR2 FQNEAQ (reference sequence). CDR3: CASSLGTVQETQYF. The CDR3 nucleotides are TGTGCCAGCAGCCTCGGGACAGTACAAGAGACCCAGTACTTC.

This clone was observed a few times. J is TRBJ1-2 and V is TRBV10-3, with unresolved D. The CDR3 is 12 residues long. The V and J ends lost 4 bases and 4 bases respectively, with 7 bases between them. Germline V CDR1 and CDR2: ENHRY, SYGVKD. The CDR3 nucleotides are TGTGCCATCAGTGTCGCCAGCTATGGCTACACCTTC. This sequence encodes CAISVASYGYTF.

The chain uses TRBV23-1 and TRBJ1-2; D remains unclear. TRBV23-1 is recorded as an ORF, its role being uncertain. With 0 bases removed from V and 2 bases from J, the gap between germline ends came to 13 bases. This CDR3 has 16 residues. The CDR3 loop is CASSQSRGKLNYGYTF. The DNA for the CDR3 is TGCGCCAGCAGTCAATCGAGAGGAAAGTTAAACTATGGCTACACCTTC.

The CDR3 spells CASSSLPPNLAGVQETQYF. As DNA, the CDR3 is TGTGCCAGCAGCTCACTACCCCCGAATCTAGCGGGGGTTCAAGAGACCCAGTACTTC. The chain has TRBV7-6 and TRBJ2-5, with 10 bases aligning to TRBD2. The CDR3 runs 19 residues. The V gene's germline CDR1 is SGHVS and CDR2 FNYEAQ. V lost 4 bases to trimming and J lost 2 bases; unmatched junction nucleotides: 16. The variable domain in full, with the rest retrieved from reference TRBV7-6 and TRBJ2-5, is GAGVSQSPRYKVTKRGQDVALRCDPISGHVSLYWYRQALGQGPEFLTYFNYEAQQDKSGLPNDRFSAERPEGSISTLTIQRTEQRDSAMYRCASSSLPPNLAGVQETQYFGPGTRLLVL.

This clone was counted a few times. The V call is TRBV29-1, the J call TRBJ1-2; D unresolved. CDR3 size: 15 residues. V was shortened by 7 bases and J by 4 bases, with 22 bases between the two germline ends. CDR1 SQVTM and CDR2 ANQGSEA come from the germline V gene. The CDR3 reads CSADRFKSGGYGYTF. CDR3 in DNA: TGCAGCGCGGACCGCTTTAAGAGTGGTGGCTATGGCTACACCTTC.

This rearrangement joins TRBV5-6 to TRBJ1-1; possibly TRBD1 for D (6 bases). CDR1 and CDR2 from the germline V gene are SGHDT and YYEEEE. CDR3 length: 12 amino acids. Trimming removed 4 bases from V and 10 bases from J, with 14 bases in between. This chain's CDR3 is CASSEQGVVAFF. The CDR3 DNA is TGTGCCAGCAGCGAACAGGGTGTGGTAGCTTTCTTT.

The J gene is TRBJ2-7, the V gene TRBV5-1; D perhaps matches TRBD1 (5 bases). The germline CDR1 and CDR2 sequences are SGHRS and YFSETQ. V lost 2 bases and J lost 3, with 21 bases in between. The CDR3 loop spans 17 amino acids. The CDR3 spells CASSFPSPFRDSYEQYF. Written as DNA, the CDR3 is TGCGCCAGCAGCTTCCCCTCCCCCTTCAGGGATAGCTACGAGCAGTACTTC.

V is TRBV27 and J is TRBJ1-2; TRBD1 agrees at 9 bases. The ends lost 6 bases at V and 4 bases at J; junction bases unmatched: 6. Germline CDR1 is MNHEY and CDR2 is SMNVEV (reference sequence). The CDR3 is 14 residues long. The CDR3 bases are TGTGCCAGCAGCAGAGAGACAGGGGGCTATGGCTACACCTTC. Amino acids: CASSRETGGYGYTF.